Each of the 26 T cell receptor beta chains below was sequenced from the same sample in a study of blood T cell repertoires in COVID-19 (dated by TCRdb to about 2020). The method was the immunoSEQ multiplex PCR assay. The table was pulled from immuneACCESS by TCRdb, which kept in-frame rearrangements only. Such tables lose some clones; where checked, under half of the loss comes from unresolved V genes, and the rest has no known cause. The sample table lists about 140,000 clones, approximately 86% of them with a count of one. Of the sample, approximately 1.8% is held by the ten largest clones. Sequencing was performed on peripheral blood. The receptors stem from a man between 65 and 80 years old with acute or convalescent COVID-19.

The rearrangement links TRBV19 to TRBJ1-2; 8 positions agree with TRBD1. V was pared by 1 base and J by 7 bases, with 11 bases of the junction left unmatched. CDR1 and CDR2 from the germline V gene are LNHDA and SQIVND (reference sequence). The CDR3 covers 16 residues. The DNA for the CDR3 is TGTGCCAGTAGTATAGGTTTCGGGCAGGGGGCCAGTGGCTACACCTTC. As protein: CASSIGFGQGASGYTF.

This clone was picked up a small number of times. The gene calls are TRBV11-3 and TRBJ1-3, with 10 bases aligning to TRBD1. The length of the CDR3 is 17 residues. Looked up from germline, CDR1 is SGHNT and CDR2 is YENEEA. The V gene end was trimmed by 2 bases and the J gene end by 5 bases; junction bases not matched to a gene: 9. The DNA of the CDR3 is TGTGCCAGCAGCTTAAAGTTCCCGGGACAGGGGAGAAACACCATATATTTT. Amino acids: CASSLKFPGQGRNTIYF. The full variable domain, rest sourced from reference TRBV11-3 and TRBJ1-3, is EAGVVQSPRYKIIEKKQPVAFWCNPISGHNTLYWYLQNLGQGPELLIRYENEEAVDDSQLPKDRFSAERLKGVDSTLKIQPAELGDSAVYLCASSLKFPGQGRNTIYFGEGSWLTVV.

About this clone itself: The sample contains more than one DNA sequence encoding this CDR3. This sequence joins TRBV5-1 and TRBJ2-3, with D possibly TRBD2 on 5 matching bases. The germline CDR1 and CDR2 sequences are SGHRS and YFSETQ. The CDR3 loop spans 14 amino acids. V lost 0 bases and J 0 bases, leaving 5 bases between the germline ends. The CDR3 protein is CASSLGGSTDTQYF. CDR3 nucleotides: TGCGCCAGCAGCTTGGGCGGGAGCACAGATACGCAGTATTTT.

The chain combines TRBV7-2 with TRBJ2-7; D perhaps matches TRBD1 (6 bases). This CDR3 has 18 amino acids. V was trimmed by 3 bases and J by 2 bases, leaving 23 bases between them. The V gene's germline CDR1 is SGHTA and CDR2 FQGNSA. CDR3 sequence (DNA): TGTGCCAGCAGCTTTACCACAACAACATGGGACACTCCCTACGAGCAGTACTTC. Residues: CASSFTTTTWDTPYEQYF.

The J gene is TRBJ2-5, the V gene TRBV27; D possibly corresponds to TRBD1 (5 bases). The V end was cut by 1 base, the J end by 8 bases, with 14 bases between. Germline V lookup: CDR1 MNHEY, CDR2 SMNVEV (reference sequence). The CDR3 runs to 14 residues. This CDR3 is CASSLWQGAGTQYF. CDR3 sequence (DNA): TGTGCCAGCAGTTTATGGCAGGGTGCAGGAACCCAGTACTTC.

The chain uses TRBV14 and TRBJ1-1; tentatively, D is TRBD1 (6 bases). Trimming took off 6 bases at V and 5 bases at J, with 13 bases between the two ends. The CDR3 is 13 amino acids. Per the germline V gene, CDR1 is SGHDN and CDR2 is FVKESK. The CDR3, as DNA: TGTGCCAGCAGTTGGGGGCTTAATACTGAAGCTTTCTTT. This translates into CASSWGLNTEAFF.

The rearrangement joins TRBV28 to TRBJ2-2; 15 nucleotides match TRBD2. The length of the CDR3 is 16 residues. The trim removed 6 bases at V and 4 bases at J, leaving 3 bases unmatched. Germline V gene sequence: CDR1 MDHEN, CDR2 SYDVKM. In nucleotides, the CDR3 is TGTGCCAGCAGCAGGACTAGCGGGAGGGGCACCGGGGAGCTGTTTTTT. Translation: CASSRTSGRGTGELFF.

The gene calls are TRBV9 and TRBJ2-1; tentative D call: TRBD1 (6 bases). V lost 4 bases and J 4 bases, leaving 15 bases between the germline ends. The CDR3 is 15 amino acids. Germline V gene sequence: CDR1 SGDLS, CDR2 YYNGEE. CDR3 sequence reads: CASSPSGQTYNEQFF. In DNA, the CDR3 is TGTGCCAGCAGCCCGAGTGGACAGACATACAATGAGCAGTTCTTC.

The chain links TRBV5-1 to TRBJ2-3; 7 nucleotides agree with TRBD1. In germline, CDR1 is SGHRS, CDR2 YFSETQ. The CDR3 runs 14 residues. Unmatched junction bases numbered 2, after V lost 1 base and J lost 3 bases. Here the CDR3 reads CASSLTGATDTQYF. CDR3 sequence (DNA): TGCGCCAGCAGCTTGACAGGGGCGACAGATACGCAGTATTTT.

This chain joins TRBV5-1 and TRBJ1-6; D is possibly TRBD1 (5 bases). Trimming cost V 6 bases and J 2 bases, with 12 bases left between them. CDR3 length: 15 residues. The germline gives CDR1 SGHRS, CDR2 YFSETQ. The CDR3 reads CASTDSDAYNSPLHF. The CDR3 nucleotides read TGCGCCAGCACCGACAGTGACGCCTATAATTCACCCCTCCACTTT.

The CDR3 DNA is TGTGCCAGCAGCCCCCAGACACTTTCCTACGAGCAGTACTTC. Its translation: CASSPQTLSYEQYF. The chain is built from TRBV11-2 and TRBJ2-7, with unresolved D. The CDR3 sequence is 14 residues long. Germline V CDR1 and CDR2: SGHAT, FQNNGV. The germline V and J ends were trimmed by 5 bases and 1 base, with 12 bases remaining between them.

CDR3 sequence (DNA): TGTGCCAGCTGGACAGGGATGAACACCGGGGAGCTGTTTTTT. It specifies CASWTGMNTGELFF. The chain employs TRBV7-8 and TRBJ2-2; 8 positions agree with TRBD1. This CDR3 is 14 amino acids long. The V segment lost 8 bases and the J segment 1 base; nucleotides outside the gene matches: 3. CDR1 SGHVS and CDR2 FQNEAQ come from the germline V gene.

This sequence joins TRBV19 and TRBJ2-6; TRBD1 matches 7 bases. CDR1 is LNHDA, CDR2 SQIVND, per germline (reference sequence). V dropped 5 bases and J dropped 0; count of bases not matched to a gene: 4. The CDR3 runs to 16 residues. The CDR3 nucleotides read TGTGCCAGTAGTGGACAGGCTAACTCTGGGGCCAACGTCCTGACTTTC. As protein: CASSGQANSGANVLTF.

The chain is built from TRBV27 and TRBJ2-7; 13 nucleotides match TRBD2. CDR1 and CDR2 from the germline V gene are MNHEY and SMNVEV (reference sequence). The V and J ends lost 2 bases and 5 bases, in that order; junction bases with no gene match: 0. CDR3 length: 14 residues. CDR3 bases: TGTGCCAGCAGTTTAGGGACTAGCGGGGACGAGCAGTACTTC. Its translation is CASSLGTSGDEQYF.

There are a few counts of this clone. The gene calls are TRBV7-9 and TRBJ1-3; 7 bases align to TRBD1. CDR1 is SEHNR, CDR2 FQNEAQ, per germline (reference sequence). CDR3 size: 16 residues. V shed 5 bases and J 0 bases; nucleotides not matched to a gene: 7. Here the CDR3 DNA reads TGTGCCAGCAGCCCCAGGGGACAGAGCTCTGGAAACACCATATATTTT. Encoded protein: CASSPRGQSSGNTIYF.

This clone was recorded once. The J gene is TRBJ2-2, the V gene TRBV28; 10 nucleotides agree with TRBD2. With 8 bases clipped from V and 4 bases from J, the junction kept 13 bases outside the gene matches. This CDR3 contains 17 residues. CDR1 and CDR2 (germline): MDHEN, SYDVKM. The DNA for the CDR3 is TGTGCCAGCCAAAGGGGACAATTAGCGGGGGGCACCGGGGAGCTGTTTTTT. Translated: CASQRGQLAGGTGELFF.

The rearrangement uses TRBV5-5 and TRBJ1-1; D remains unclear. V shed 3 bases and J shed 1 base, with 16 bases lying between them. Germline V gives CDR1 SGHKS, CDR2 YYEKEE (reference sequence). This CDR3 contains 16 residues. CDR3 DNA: TGTGCCAGCAGCTCGAGGGTAGGATACCAGAACACTGAAGCTTTCTTT. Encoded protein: CASSSRVGYQNTEAFF. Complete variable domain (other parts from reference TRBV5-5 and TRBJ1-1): DAGVTQSPTHLIKTRGQQVTLRCSPISGHKSVSWYQQVLGQGPQFIFQYYEKEERGRGNFPDRFSARQFPNYSSELNVNALLLGDSALYLCASSSRVGYQNTEAFFGQGTRLTVV.

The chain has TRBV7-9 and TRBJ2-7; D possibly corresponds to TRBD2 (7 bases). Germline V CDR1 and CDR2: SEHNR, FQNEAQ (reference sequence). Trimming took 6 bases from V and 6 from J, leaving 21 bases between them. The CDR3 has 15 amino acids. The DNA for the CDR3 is TGTGCCAGCAGTTATGCCGGGACGGGGGGCGGCGAGCAGTACTTC. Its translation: CASSYAGTGGGEQYF.

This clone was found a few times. The CDR3 DNA reads as TGTGCCAGCAGCCTGGAGGCGGATCAGCCCCAGCATTTT. This gives the protein CASSLEADQPQHF. This sequence joins TRBV7-8 and TRBJ1-5; D gene unclear. The germline gives CDR1 SGHVS, CDR2 FQNEAQ. V was trimmed by 5 bases and J by 5 bases, leaving 10 bases between them. This CDR3 has 13 amino acids.

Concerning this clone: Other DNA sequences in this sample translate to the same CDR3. CDR3 sequence: CASSPGQGESQPQHF. The CDR3 DNA is TGCGCCAGCAGTCCCGGACAGGGTGAAAGTCAGCCCCAGCATTTT. The V call is TRBV5-1, the J call TRBJ1-5; 8 bases align to TRBD1. Germline CDR1 and CDR2: SGHRS and YFSETQ. V shed 5 bases, J shed 6 bases, and the junction held 10 bases outside the gene matches. This CDR3 comprises 15 residues.

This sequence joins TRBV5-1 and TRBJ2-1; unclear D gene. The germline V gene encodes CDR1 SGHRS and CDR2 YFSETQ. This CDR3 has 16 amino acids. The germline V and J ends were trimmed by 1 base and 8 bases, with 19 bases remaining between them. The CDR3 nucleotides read TGCGCCAGCAGCTTGATTACCAGCGCAAGTTTCCATGAGCAGTTCTTC. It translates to CASSLITSASFHEQFF. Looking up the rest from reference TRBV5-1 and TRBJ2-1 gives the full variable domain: KAGVTQTPRYLIKTRGQQVTLSCSPISGHRSVSWYQQTPGQGLQFLFEYFSETQRNKGNFPGRFSGRQFSNSRSEMNVSTLELGDSALYLCASSLITSASFHEQFFGPGTRLTVL.

The DNA for the CDR3 is TGTGCCAGCAGCCAAGTGGGACTAGCGAAGAACACCGGGGAGCTGTTTTTT. Protein sequence: CASSQVGLAKNTGELFF. This chain links TRBV3-1 (or the pseudogene TRBV3-2) with TRBJ2-2; TRBD2 aligns across 10 bases. Germline V gene sequence: CDR1 LGHDT, CDR2 YNNKEL (reference sequence). V trimming: 1 base; J trimming: 1 base; junction bases outside the gene matches: 3. The CDR3 totals 17 residues.

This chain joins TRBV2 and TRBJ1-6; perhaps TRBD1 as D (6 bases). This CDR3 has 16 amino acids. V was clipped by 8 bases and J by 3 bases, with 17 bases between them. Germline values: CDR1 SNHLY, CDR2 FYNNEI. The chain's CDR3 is CASCGGGGIYNSPLHF. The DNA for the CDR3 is TGTGCCAGCTGTGGCGGGGGCGGGATCTATAATTCACCCCTCCACTTT.

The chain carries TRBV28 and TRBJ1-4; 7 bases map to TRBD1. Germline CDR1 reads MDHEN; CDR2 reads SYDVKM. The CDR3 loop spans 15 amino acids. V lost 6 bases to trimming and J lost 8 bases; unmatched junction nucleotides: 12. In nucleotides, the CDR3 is TGTGCCAGCAGAGAGGGGGCCAGGGTGGACGAAAAACTGTTTTTT. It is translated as CASREGARVDEKLFF. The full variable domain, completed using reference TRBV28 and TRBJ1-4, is DVKVTQSSRYLVKRTGEKVFLECVQDMDHENMFWYRQDPGLGLRLIYFSYDVKMKEKGDIPEGYSVSREKKERFSLILESASTNQTSMYLCASREGARVDEKLFFGSGTQLSVL.

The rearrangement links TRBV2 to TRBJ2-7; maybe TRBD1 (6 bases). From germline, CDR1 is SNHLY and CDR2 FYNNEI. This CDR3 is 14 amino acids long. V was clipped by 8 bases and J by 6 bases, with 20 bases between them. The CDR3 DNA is TGTGCCAGCCGATCGCAGGGGACGACCGTCGAGCAGTACTTC. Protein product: CASRSQGTTVEQYF.

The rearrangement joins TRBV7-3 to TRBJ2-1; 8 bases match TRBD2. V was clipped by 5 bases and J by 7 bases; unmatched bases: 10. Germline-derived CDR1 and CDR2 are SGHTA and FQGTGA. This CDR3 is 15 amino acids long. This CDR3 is CASSPGSGAGNEQFF. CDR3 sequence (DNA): TGTGCCAGCAGCCCAGGTAGCGGGGCGGGGAATGAGCAGTTCTTC.